This T cell receptor (beta chain) was obtained from a study of T cell responses to AZD1222 COVID-19 vaccine (dated by TCRdb to about 2021). As for the study more broadly: A total of just over 230 trial participants underwent TCR sequencing, of whom 207 had received two doses of AZD1222 and roughly 26 had received two doses of the MenACWY control vaccine. Trial participants were enrolled into age subgroups of 18-55, 56-69 and 70-plus years, which contained about 150, 28 and 57 TCR-sequenced participants, respectively. General findings and caveats noted by the study authors: The 56-69-year group was small, and its depth increase did not reach significance, likely because of low power. After two AZD1222 doses, spike-specific TCR breadth and depth were significantly higher than at day 0 and than in MenACWY recipients. Participants were mostly white British, with more females than males. The authors suggested clonal diversity may have been underestimated. Conclusions about previously exposed vaccinees are limited, since just five or six AZD1222 recipients were seropositive for SARS-CoV-2 at baseline. The whole spike protein was spanned by vaccine-associated CD4 TCRs, and dominant responses were seen in regions 160-218 and 743-854. Because no samples from the day 14 peak response were available, repertoires could be characterized only after the peak T cell response. Nearly half of unique spike-specific TCRs reportedly recognized epitopes outside regions mutated in the B.1.351 and B.1.1.7 variants.

What the time point label conveys for this sample: about 28 days (+/-7) after the second vaccine dose. AZD1222 recipients with second doses at about 4 weeks or about 12 weeks were pooled, because spike-specific TCR depth and breadth did not differ between schedules. Vaccinee samples came from UK trials COV001 and COV002, including a single-blind randomized controlled phase 2/3 trial of AZD1222 (ChAdOx1 nCoV-19) in healthy adults. For TCRbeta chain sequencing, PBMC samples from trial participants were taken at day 0 and at day 28 after the second dose. Inclusive of the bounding cysteine and phenylalanine, the CDR3 is 14 residues long. This entry keeps only the CDR3 DNA: 42 bases, framed from base 1. CDR1 KGHSH and CDR2 LQKENI were looked up in the germline V gene. Trimming accounts for 6 bases at V and 3 bases at J, while the number of junction bases matched to no gene is 7. The CDR3 regions of human TCRbeta chains were subjected to immunosequencing. In the paper's pipeline: Repertoire TCRs were checked for matches against a reference library of SARS-CoV-2-specific TCRs that had been generated using the MIRA antigen-specificity platform. Breadth was defined as the fraction of unique TCRs that were SARS-CoV-2-associated. Depth was defined as the fraction of total T cells that were SARS-CoV-2-associated. Using the MIRA data, every spike-specific TCR was mapped to the spike region that the TCR reacted to and assigned to either a CD4 or a CD8 class. Log10-transformed breadth and depth values were compared by one-way ANOVA with Sidak's multiple comparisons tests. Imported from immuneACCESS, the table was reduced by TCRdb to in-frame sequences with V and J called. These copies leave out some clones; in studies compared against another copy, an unresolved V gene accounts for under half, and the cause of the remainder is not known. V, J and clone size derive from that table, while D and trimming were established from the DNA sequence. Within this sample are some 130,000 clones, with roughly 92% of them counted one time only. The ten largest make up 1.1% of the sample.

Comments on this clone: Its antigen target is currently unknown. No much larger clone exists at a distance of one base, and base qualities are not known.

The TCR comes from an adult who received the AZD1222 COVID-19 vaccine. Sequenced here: peripheral blood, sampled 28 days after the second AZD1222 dose. The V and J segments used are TRBV18 and TRBJ2-5, with 7 bases aligning to TRBD1. The CDR3 sequence is CASSRSGTEETQYF. The DNA sequence is TGTGCCAGCTCCCGTTCCGGGACAGAAGAGACCCAGTACTTC.